Shown below are 14 T cell receptor beta chains from a single sample sequenced in a study of blood T cell repertoires in COVID-19. TCRdb keeps only in-frame clones here, not all; method: immunoSEQ multiplex PCR. The sample carries about 280,000 clones, 80% to 90% recorded once. Specimen: peripheral blood. Receptors originate from a woman aged 70-85 years with acute or convalescent COVID-19.

This rearrangement joins TRBV5-1 to TRBJ2-7, with 8 bases identical to TRBD1. Looked up from germline, CDR1 is SGHRS and CDR2 is YFSETQ. V shed 2 bases and J 4 bases; nucleotides not matched to a gene: 8. The CDR3 is 15 residues long. The CDR3 protein is CASSLNGQGLYEQYF. The CDR3 DNA is TGCGCCAGCAGCTTAAATGGACAGGGATTGTACGAGCAGTACTTC. Full variable domain (missing parts from reference TRBV5-1 and TRBJ2-7): KAGVTQTPRYLIKTRGQQVTLSCSPISGHRSVSWYQQTPGQGLQFLFEYFSETQRNKGNFPGRFSGRQFSNSRSEMNVSTLELGDSALYLCASSLNGQGLYEQYFGPGTRLTVT.

The gene calls are TRBV4-2 and TRBJ2-1, with a possible D match to TRBD2 (6 bases). CDR1 LGHNA and CDR2 YNFKEQ come from the germline V gene. This CDR3 has 15 residues. Trimming removed 0 bases from V and 5 bases from J, with 11 bases in between. Here the CDR3 reads CASSQDGGRDNEQFF. The CDR3 region has the DNA TGTGCCAGCAGCCAAGATGGAGGGCGCGACAATGAGCAGTTCTTC.

The chain uses TRBV7-9 and TRBJ1-1; 10 bases line up with TRBD1. CDR1 and CDR2 from the germline V gene are SEHNR and FQNEAQ (reference sequence). Trimming removed 5 bases from V and 3 bases from J; junction bases left unmatched: 3. The CDR3 spans 14 residues. The CDR3 loop reads CASSRQGAHTEAFF. The CDR3 DNA sequence: TGTGCCAGCAGCCGACAGGGGGCCCACACTGAAGCTTTCTTT.

This chain joins TRBV9 and TRBJ2-1, with D maybe TRBD2 (5 bases). Germline CDR1 and CDR2: SGDLS and YYNGEE. The CDR3 runs 14 residues. Trimming pared 2 bases from V and 9 bases from J, leaving 15 bases between. This chain's CDR3 is CASSVRAGGLEQFF. The CDR3 bases are TGTGCCAGCAGCGTGAGGGCGGGTGGACTTGAGCAGTTCTTC.

This clone has just one count. The chain combines TRBV2 with TRBJ2-1, with a weak D call TRBD1 (5 bases). The germline V and J ends were trimmed by 4 bases and 0 bases, with 10 bases remaining between them. The CDR3 contains 15 residues. Germline CDR1 reads SNHLY; CDR2 reads FYNNEI. The CDR3 coding sequence is TGTGCCAGCAGTGGACAGCAGAGCTCCTACAATGAGCAGTTCTTC. Its translation is CASSGQQSSYNEQFF.

This rearrangement joins TRBV6-5 to TRBJ1-3, with 7 positions matching TRBD1. CDR1 MNHEY and CDR2 SVGAGI come from the germline V gene. Trimming at V came to 6 bases and at J to 4 bases, leaving 9 bases not matched to a gene. The CDR3 covers 15 residues. This CDR3 is CASRKSTGPGNTIYF. CDR3 coding DNA: TGTGCCAGCAGGAAATCGACAGGGCCAGGAAACACCATATATTTT.

In this sample, this clone turned up once. V is TRBV6-5 and J is TRBJ1-1, with D perhaps TRBD1 (6 bases). In germline, CDR1 is MNHEY, CDR2 SVGAGI. CDR3 length: 13 residues. Trimming took 11 bases from V and 3 from J, leaving 16 bases between them. Written as DNA, the CDR3 is TGTGCCGTACGCAGGGGCGCTGACACTGAAGCTTTCTTT. Residues: CAVRRGADTEAFF.

V usage is TRBV7-2 and J usage is TRBJ1-2, with D possibly being TRBD1 (5 bases). Trimming removed 7 bases from V and 4 bases from J, with 13 bases in between. The CDR3 runs to 13 residues. Germline lookup yields CDR1 SGHTA and CDR2 FQGNSA. The chain's CDR3 is CASTQRGTYGYTF. CDR3 DNA: TGTGCCAGCACCCAGCGGGGGACCTATGGCTACACCTTC.

V gene TRBV7-6 combines with J gene TRBJ2-3, with 9 bases fitting TRBD2. The germline CDR1 and CDR2 sequences are SGHVS and FNYEAQ. The ends lost 1 base at V and 4 bases at J; junction bases unmatched: 9. CDR3 size: 17 residues. The CDR3 loop reads CASSLVAAGGPADTQYF. Here the CDR3 DNA reads TGTGCCAGCAGCTTAGTTGCTGCGGGGGGGCCAGCAGATACGCAGTATTTT.

The rearrangement uses TRBV3-1 (or the pseudogene TRBV3-2) and TRBJ1-4, with D perhaps matching TRBD1 (5 bases). The germline gives CDR1 LGHDT, CDR2 YNNKEL (reference sequence). Between the trimmed V and J ends, which lost 3 bases and 0 bases, there was a span of 11 bases. The CDR3 runs 16 residues. The CDR3 nucleotides are TGTGCCAGCAGCCAGCCACGGGGGGCAACTAATGAAAAACTGTTTTTT. Translated, it gives CASSQPRGATNEKLFF.

To note about this clone: Different DNA sequences within this sample yield the same CDR3. The chain joins TRBV4-1 to TRBJ2-2, with 9 bases matching TRBD1. The ends lost 3 bases at V and 4 bases at J; junction bases unmatched: 0. This CDR3 contains 14 residues. CDR1 MGHRA and CDR2 YSYEKL come from the germline V gene. For the CDR3, the DNA is TGCGCCAGCAGCCAGACAGGGGGCACCGGGGAGCTGTTTTTT. Translating it yields CASSQTGGTGELFF.

The chain couples TRBV4-2 to TRBJ1-3; no definite D call. This CDR3 spans 14 amino acids. Germline V gene data show CDR1 as LGHNA and CDR2 as YNFKEQ. Trimming left V 1 base short and J 0 bases short, with 4 bases between. This CDR3 is CASSQATSGNTIYF. The CDR3 nucleotides read TGTGCCAGCAGCCAAGCTACCTCTGGAAACACCATATATTTT.

The genes are TRBV5-6 and TRBJ1-6; TRBD1 might be the D (5 bases). The germline CDR1 and CDR2 sequences are SGHDT and YYEEEE. The CDR3 contains 15 residues. Trimming stripped 3 bases from V and 7 bases from J, with 14 bases between. CDR3 in DNA: TGTGCCAGCAGCTGGCGGGACTTGGTGAATTCACCCCTCCACTTT. This sequence encodes CASSWRDLVNSPLHF. Combining the CDR3 with reference TRBV5-6 and TRBJ1-6 gives the whole variable domain DAGVTQSPTHLIKTRGQQVTLRCSPKSGHDTVSWYQQALGQGPQFIFQYYEEEERQRGNFPDRFSGHQFPNYSSELNVNALLLGDSALYLCASSWRDLVNSPLHFGNGTRLTVT.

V gene TRBV5-1 combines with J gene TRBJ2-1; D gene uncertain. Trimming removed 0 bases from V and 6 bases from J, with 13 bases in between. This CDR3 has 15 residues. Germline assignment: CDR1 SGHRS and CDR2 YFSETQ. CDR3 DNA: TGCGCCAGCAGCTTGGGGCTAGTTAAGGCCAATGAGCAGTTCTTC. Translating it yields CASSLGLVKANEQFF. Full variable domain (rest looked up from reference TRBV5-1 and TRBJ2-1): KAGVTQTPRYLIKTRGQQVTLSCSPISGHRSVSWYQQTPGQGLQFLFEYFSETQRNKGNFPGRFSGRQFSNSRSEMNVSTLELGDSALYLCASSLGLVKANEQFFGPGTRLTVL.